Listed here is a single TCR beta chain. The antigen remains unidentified. The record originates from a study of CD8+CD57+ T cells in acquired aplastic anemia. V was clipped by 0 bases and J by 9 bases, with 7 bases between them. This CDR3 comprises 13 residues. Germline CDR1 and CDR2: SGDLS and YYNGEE. An expansion of CD8+CD57+ cells by flow cytometry had been shown in patients chosen for sequencing. Study-level results: Significant differences in CD8+ Simpson's diversity were not observed between patients and controls.

Genomic DNA constituted the template upon which TCR beta VDJ and CDR3 profiling was performed. TCRdb reprocessed the reads via MiXCR and lists one record per CDR3 protein. The sample lists some 140,000 distinct CDR3 sequences, about 54% occurring once. The chain carries TRBV9 and TRBJ1-6; unclear D gene. Sequences were obtained from sorted CD4+, CD8+, or CD8+CD57+ T cells (not recorded which) from PBMCs. This TCR was recovered from a human donor with aplastic anemia. CDR3 nucleotide sequence: TGTGCCAGCAGCGTAGGGGCTGCTTCACCCCTCCACTTT. Residues: CASSVGAASPLHF.